This T cell receptor beta chain was sequenced during a study of shared clonotypes between healthy human individuals. At the level of the study: Donors had three CD4 naive, three CD4 memory, two CD8 naive and one CD8 memory plate apiece.

Study-level results: Sequencing of the sorted subsets was shown by rarefaction to be incomplete despite large depth.

Germline CDR1 LNHDA, CDR2 SQIVND (reference sequence). The V and J ends lost 1 base and 6 bases, in that order; junction bases with no gene match: 4. This CDR3 contains 15 residues. Concerning this clone: What it recognizes is unknown.

Deep was the level used in running the assay. The protocol was immunoSEQ multiplex PCR, while the TCRdb copy is restricted to in-frame clones and leaves out a portion. The table includes roughly 2.2 million clones, 80% to 95% detected once. The sequenced sample consisted of naive CD4+ T cells from PBMCs. This sample's subset: CD45RA+ positively selected. The TCR comes from a man aged 18 to 35 in good health. Some clones in this sample may be carry-over from other donors' samples. The J gene is TRBJ2-2, the V gene TRBV19; 8 bases line up with TRBD2. The CDR3 sequence: CASSIGSGIPGELFF. The CDR3 nucleotides read TGTGCCAGTAGTATAGGTAGCGGGATCCCCGGGGAGCTGTTTTTT.